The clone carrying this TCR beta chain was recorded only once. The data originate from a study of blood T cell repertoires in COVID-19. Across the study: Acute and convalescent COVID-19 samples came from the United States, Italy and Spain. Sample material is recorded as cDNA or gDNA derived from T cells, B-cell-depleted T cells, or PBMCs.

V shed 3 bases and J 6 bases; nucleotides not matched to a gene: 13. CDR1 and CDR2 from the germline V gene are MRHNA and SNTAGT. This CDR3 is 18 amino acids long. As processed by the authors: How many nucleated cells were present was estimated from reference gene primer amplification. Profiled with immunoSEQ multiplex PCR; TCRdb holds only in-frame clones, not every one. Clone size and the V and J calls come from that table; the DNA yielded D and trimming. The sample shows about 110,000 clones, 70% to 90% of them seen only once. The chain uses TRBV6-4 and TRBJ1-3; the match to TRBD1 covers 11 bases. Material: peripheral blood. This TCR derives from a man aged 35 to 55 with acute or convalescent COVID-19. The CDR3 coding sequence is TGTGCCAGCAGTGAACCCCATCGGACAGGGGGCGGCCAAAACACCATATATTTT. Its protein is CASSEPHRTGGGQNTIYF.